Following are 32 T cell receptor beta chains from one sample sequenced in a study of shared clonotypes between healthy human individuals. Terminally differentiated effector memory CD45RA+ cells were excluded by CCR7 positive selection of CD45RO-negative cells. Sequencing used immunoSEQ multiplex PCR; TCRdb keeps in-frame clones, though not all of them. Of hundreds of thousands of clones listed, 95% to 97% are singletons. The sequenced material came from naive CD8+ T cells sorted from blood. These TCRs come from a woman between 25 and 40 years old in good health.

This sequence joins TRBV5-6 and TRBJ1-3, with 8 bases matching TRBD1. The CDR3 is made up of 16 amino acids. V shed 3 bases, J shed 2 bases, and the junction held 7 bases outside the gene matches. From germline, CDR1 is SGHDT and CDR2 YYEEEE. The CDR3 here is CASSSQGALPGNTIYF. Here the CDR3 DNA reads TGTGCCAGCAGCTCCCAGGGGGCGCTCCCTGGAAACACCATATATTTT.

The chain carries TRBV7-6 and TRBJ2-2; D perhaps matches TRBD1 (6 bases). This CDR3 spans 15 amino acids. Per germline, CDR1 SGHVS and CDR2 FNYEAQ. Trimming took off 6 bases at V and 1 base at J, with 12 bases between the two ends. CDR3 in amino acids: CASSFFRGNTGELFF. The CDR3 bases are TGTGCCAGCAGTTTTTTCAGGGGGAACACCGGGGAGCTGTTTTTT.

This chain joins TRBV2 and TRBJ2-7, with TRBD2 identical over 12 bases. Trimming removed 2 bases from V and 4 bases from J; junction bases left unmatched: 3. The CDR3 sequence is 15 residues long. Germline lookup yields CDR1 SNHLY and CDR2 FYNNEI. The CDR3 sequence is CASSERTSGIYEQYF. In DNA, the CDR3 is TGTGCCAGCAGTGAAAGGACTAGCGGGATTTACGAGCAGTACTTC. The entire variable domain, with the rest obtained from reference TRBV2 and TRBJ2-7, is as follows: EPEVTQTPSHQVTQMGQEVILRCVPISNHLYFYWYRQILGQKVEFLVSFYNNEISEKSEIFDDQFSVERPDGSNFTLKIRSTKLEDSAMYFCASSERTSGIYEQYFGPGTRLTVT.

The sample holds one count of this clone. Other DNA sequences in this sample translate to the same CDR3. The chain uses TRBV2 and TRBJ1-5; weak D call: TRBD1 (6 bases). This CDR3 comprises 14 residues. CDR1 is SNHLY, CDR2 FYNNEI, per germline. Trimming shortened V by 5 bases and J by 7 bases, and 15 bases separated the two germline ends. The CDR3 nucleotides read TGTGCCAGCAGTCCAGGGGTGGGGAACCAGCCCCAGCATTTT. Translated: CASSPGVGNQPQHF.

This clone was counted once. This chain uses TRBV6-5 with TRBJ2-2; tentatively, D is TRBD2 (5 bases). Trimming took 8 bases from V and 3 from J, leaving 16 bases between them. CDR1 MNHEY and CDR2 SVGAGI come from the germline V gene. The CDR3 is 15 residues long. The CDR3 DNA reads TGTGCCAGCTCTGGTAGCGATTTCGACACCGGGGAGCTGTTTTTT. This gives the protein CASSGSDFDTGELFF.

V is TRBV10-2 and J is TRBJ1-4; D uncertain. Germline CDR1 and CDR2: WSHSY and SAAADI. The V and J ends lost 4 bases and 8 bases respectively, with 14 bases between them. CDR3 length equals 14 residues. The CDR3 region has the DNA TGCGCCAGCAGTGCGACGGGGATCGGGGAAAAACTGTTTTTT. Its protein product is CASSATGIGEKLFF.

This chain links TRBV27 with TRBJ2-1; TRBD1 aligns across 10 bases. This CDR3 spans 15 amino acids. With V trimmed by 6 bases and J by 2 bases, 4 bases remained unmatched. Germline V CDR1 and CDR2: MNHEY, SMNVEV (reference sequence). The DNA of the CDR3 is TGTGCCAGCAGAAAGACAGGGGGCACCTACAATGAGCAGTTCTTC. Translating gives CASRKTGGTYNEQFF.

Comment on this clone: Other nucleotide sequences from this sample produce the same CDR3. The chain employs TRBV27 and TRBJ2-1; 8 bases are a match to TRBD2. The trim removed 2 bases at V and 0 bases at J, leaving 0 bases unmatched. The CDR3 consists of 15 residues. Per the germline V gene, CDR1 is MNHEY and CDR2 is SMNVEV (reference sequence). As DNA, the CDR3 is TGTGCCAGCAGTTTAGGACTAGCCTCCTACAATGAGCAGTTCTTC. Protein: CASSLGLASYNEQFF.

This clone has a handful of counts. The rearrangement joins TRBV21-1 to TRBJ1-5. TRBV21-1 counts as a pseudogene. This CDR3 comprises 15 residues. CDR3 sequence: CAPLEGSDGNQPQHF. Here the CDR3 DNA reads TGTGCCCCCTTGGAGGGATCGGATGGCAATCAGCCCCAGCATTTT.

This clone was seen only once. This chain connects TRBV21-1 to TRBJ2-3; the table gives TRBD2 as D, unverified against the DNA. TRBV21-1 has pseudogene status. This CDR3 is 17 amino acids long. The CDR3 here is CASSPNRGSRITDTQYF. Here the CDR3 DNA reads TGTGCCAGCAGCCCGAACCGGGGGTCGCGAATAACAGATACGCAGTATTTT.

V and J are TRBV19 and TRBJ1-2; 10 bases agree with TRBD1. The CDR3 loop spans 15 amino acids. Germline V gene sequence: CDR1 LNHDA, CDR2 SQIVND (reference sequence). J was trimmed by 6 bases and V by 2 bases; bases with no gene match: 6. The DNA of the CDR3 is TGTGCCAGTAGTATACTGGGACAGGGGTCGGATGGCTACACCTTC. Translated: CASSILGQGSDGYTF.

This rearrangement joins TRBV6-1 to TRBJ2-3, with a possible D match to TRBD2 (5 bases). This CDR3 has 16 residues. Germline CDR1 MNHNS, CDR2 SASEGT. V was clipped by 1 base and J by 2 bases, with 13 bases between them. The CDR3 coding sequence is TGTGCCAGCAGTGAAGGTCGGCGGGCTTTCACAGATACGCAGTATTTT. It yields the protein CASSEGRRAFTDTQYF.

A few counts support this clone. This sequence joins TRBV7-9 and TRBJ2-1, with D tentatively TRBD2 (6 bases). The CDR3 has 14 residues. V dropped 5 bases and J dropped 7 bases, with 15 bases sitting between them. Germline loops: CDR1 SEHNR, CDR2 FQNEAQ (reference sequence). The CDR3, as DNA: TGTGCCAGCAGCCCGGGCGGGGCTACGAATGAGCAGTTCTTC. Translated, it gives CASSPGGATNEQFF.

J is TRBJ2-1 and V is TRBV30; the match to TRBD2 covers 7 bases. This CDR3 is 15 amino acids long. V lost 3 bases to trimming and J lost 2 bases; unmatched junction nucleotides: 7. CDR1 is GTSNPN, CDR2 SVGIG, per germline (reference sequence). CDR3: CAWSRRGVPYNEQFF. The CDR3 bases are TGTGCCTGGAGCCGTCGGGGGGTACCCTACAATGAGCAGTTCTTC.

CDR3 amino acids: CASSGILAAGYGYTF. The CDR3 DNA reads TGTGCCAGCAGTGGAATTTTAGCGGCAGGCTATGGCTACACCTTC. The chain carries TRBV28 and TRBJ1-2; no firm D call. There are 15 residues in the CDR3. Germline V lookup: CDR1 MDHEN, CDR2 SYDVKM. V shed 5 bases and J shed 4 bases, with 17 bases lying between them.

This clone came up once. The chain employs TRBV27 and TRBJ1-2; TRBD1 matches at 9 bases. The CDR3 sequence is 13 residues long. V dropped 5 bases and J dropped 6; count of bases not matched to a gene: 4. Germline loops: CDR1 MNHEY, CDR2 SMNVEV (reference sequence). The CDR3 DNA reads as TGTGCCAGCAGTGTAGGGACAGGGCATGGCTACACCTTC. Its protein product is CASSVGTGHGYTF.

The V gene is TRBV29-1, the J gene TRBJ2-1; D is tentatively TRBD1 or TRBD2 (5 bases each). The CDR3 contains 16 residues. V shed 4 bases and J shed 8 bases, with 24 bases lying between them. Germline loops: CDR1 SQVTM, CDR2 ANQGSEA. Here the CDR3 DNA reads TGCAGCGTTGTGCTTTGGTCAACAGGCGGGCAGGATGAGCAGTTCTTC. Translating gives CSVVLWSTGGQDEQFF.

The chain couples TRBV5-6 to TRBJ1-2, with D tentatively TRBD1 (5 bases). With 4 bases removed from V and 7 bases from J, the gap between germline ends came to 17 bases. Germline lookup yields CDR1 SGHDT and CDR2 YYEEEE. This CDR3 region has 14 residues. The DNA of the CDR3 is TGTGCCAGCAGCCCCTTTTGGGGGGTGGCTGGCTACACCTTC. Protein product: CASSPFWGVAGYTF.

The rearrangement uses TRBV6-5 and TRBJ2-5; D may correspond to TRBD1 or TRBD2 (5 bases each). The CDR3 has 15 residues. Germline lookup yields CDR1 MNHEY and CDR2 SVGAGI. V gave up 0 bases and J gave up 5 bases, with 13 bases separating them. CDR3 amino acids: CASSYSGTAMETQYF. In DNA form, the CDR3 reads TGTGCCAGCAGTTACTCAGGGACGGCCATGGAGACCCAGTACTTC.

This chain uses TRBV28 with TRBJ2-1; D may correspond to TRBD1 or TRBD2 (5 bases each). The CDR3 has 15 amino acids. Looked up from germline, CDR1 is MDHEN and CDR2 is SYDVKM. Trimming took 4 bases from V and 1 from J, leaving 11 bases between them. CDR3 region: CASSSGTHSYNEQFF. The DNA of the CDR3 is TGTGCCAGCAGTTCCGGGACCCATTCCTACAATGAGCAGTTCTTC.

The chain joins TRBV27 to TRBJ2-1; D is undetermined. Looked up from germline, CDR1 is MNHEY and CDR2 is SMNVEV (reference sequence). Trimming removed 6 bases from V and 11 bases from J, with 11 bases in between. The CDR3 is 11 amino acids. CDR3 sequence (DNA): TGTGCCAGCAGCTTTGGGTCGAAGCAGTTCTTC. Its translation is CASSFGSKQFF.

On this clone itself: The identical CDR3 is also encoded by other nucleotide sequences in the sample. J is TRBJ2-1 and V is TRBV5-4, with D unresolved. Germline V gene data show CDR1 as SGHNT and CDR2 as YYREEE (reference sequence). V shed 3 bases and J shed 5 bases, with 3 bases lying between them. CDR3 size: 11 residues. CDR3 loop: CASSSNNEQFF. CDR3 sequence (DNA): TGTGCCAGCAGCTCTAACAATGAGCAGTTCTTC.

J is TRBJ2-1 and V is TRBV10-3, with 7 bases identical to TRBD2. CDR1 is ENHRY, CDR2 SYGVKD, per germline. V lost 8 bases, J lost 5 bases, and 12 bases stayed unmatched. The CDR3 is made up of 15 amino acids. CDR3: CAISPWAGDNNEQFF. As DNA, the CDR3 is TGTGCCATCTCCCCCTGGGCGGGAGACAACAATGAGCAGTTCTTC.

CDR3 sequence reads: CASSAAGQGTYEQYF. The CDR3 DNA is TGTGCCAGCAGCGCCGCGGGACAGGGGACCTACGAGCAGTACTTC. The chain combines TRBV11-2 with TRBJ2-7; the match to TRBD1 covers 10 bases. Germline CDR1 is SGHAT and CDR2 is FQNNGV. Trimming took 5 bases from V and 2 from J; bases not matched to a gene: 6. The length of the CDR3 is 15 residues.

The chain employs TRBV5-4 and TRBJ1-5; possible D gene TRBD1, 5 bases. The germline V gene has CDR1 SGHNT and CDR2 YYREEE (reference sequence). The V end lost 9 bases, the J end lost 1 base, and 14 bases lay between the germline ends. This CDR3 has 14 amino acids. CDR3 in amino acids: CATKWGESNQPQHF. CDR3 DNA sequence: TGTGCCACGAAATGGGGGGAGAGCAATCAGCCCCAGCATTTT.

The chain has TRBV27 and TRBJ2-7; tentatively, D is TRBD2 (5 bases). The CDR3 contains 13 residues. Germline CDR1 reads MNHEY; CDR2 reads SMNVEV (reference sequence). The ends were cut back, 6 bases at V and 0 bases at J, with 9 bases in the middle. The CDR3 here is CASRDLSSYEQYF. CDR3 nucleotide sequence: TGTGCCAGCAGGGACTTGAGCTCCTACGAGCAGTACTTC.

This clone was counted a single time. This chain uses TRBV7-9 with TRBJ1-1; TRBD1 matches 9 bases. V gave up 8 bases and J gave up 4 bases; unmatched junction bases: 8. CDR1 and CDR2 from the germline V gene are SEHNR and FQNEAQ (reference sequence). The CDR3 is 14 residues long. CDR3 protein: CASRSGTGFTEAFF. CDR3 DNA sequence: TGTGCCAGCCGCAGCGGGACAGGGTTCACTGAAGCTTTCTTT.

The chain joins TRBV27 to TRBJ1-1; D call uncertain. The V and J ends lost 4 bases and 5 bases respectively, with 8 bases between them. Germline V gene lookup returns CDR1 MNHEY and CDR2 SMNVEV (reference sequence). This CDR3 region has 12 residues. Here the CDR3 reads CASSSGFTEAFF. The CDR3, as DNA: TGTGCCAGCAGTTCGGGATTTACTGAAGCTTTCTTT.

The chain recombines TRBV6-5 with TRBJ2-1; D may be TRBD1 or TRBD2 (5 bases each). Germline V CDR1 and CDR2: MNHEY, SVGAGI. With 2 bases removed from V and 7 bases from J, the gap between germline ends came to 9 bases. The CDR3 has 13 amino acids. The DNA of the CDR3 is TGTGCCAGCAGTTACATCAGGGAGAATGAGCAGTTCTTC. Translating it yields CASSYIRENEQFF.

The chain employs TRBV10-2 and TRBJ2-1; a possible D gene is TRBD1 (5 bases). The V end lost 3 bases, the J end lost 5 bases, and 11 bases lay between the germline ends. The CDR3 extends over 14 amino acids. CDR1 and CDR2 from the germline V gene are WSHSY and SAAADI. Here the CDR3 reads CASSDRSRDNEQFF. CDR3 nucleotides: TGCGCCAGCAGTGACAGAAGCAGGGACAATGAGCAGTTCTTC.

This chain uses TRBV4-2 with TRBJ2-1; D possibly corresponds to TRBD1 (5 bases). The V gene's germline CDR1 is LGHNA and CDR2 YNFKEQ. This CDR3 comprises 16 residues. Trimming removed 3 bases at V and 1 base at J, with 13 bases between. The CDR3, as DNA: TGTGCCAGCAGCCAGGACAAGACCGCTTCCTACAATGAGCAGTTCTTC. Its translation: CASSQDKTASYNEQFF.

The genes are TRBV27 and TRBJ2-7; D is undetermined. Germline V lookup: CDR1 MNHEY, CDR2 SMNVEV (reference sequence). V lost 3 bases and J lost 0, with 9 bases in between. This CDR3 has 14 residues. The CDR3 DNA reads as TGTGCCAGCAGTTTGACGTTGAGCTCCTACGAGCAGTACTTC. Translation gives CASSLTLSSYEQYF.